This entry lists 13 T cell receptor beta chains sequenced from one sample in a study of T-cell reconstitution after alpha-beta-depleted transplantation in children. The TCRbeta library incorporated unique molecular identifiers. TCRdb re-derived calls from the PCR reads in MiXCR, one entry per CDR3 protein. The profile shows just under 550,000 distinct CDR3 sequences, approximately 20% of them singletons. The material was PBMCs from the stem cell graft donor, obtained from the stem cell graft. The receptor source for this set is a human donor who donated a stem cell graft to a child with acute lymphoblastic leukemia.

The genes are TRBV9 and TRBJ1-1; D not resolved. The CDR3 extends over 14 amino acids. In germline, CDR1 is SGDLS, CDR2 YYNGEE. Trimming shortened V by 0 bases and J by 1 base, and 7 bases separated the two germline ends. For the CDR3, the DNA is TGTGCCAGCAGCGTAGAGTGGGAGAACACTGAAGCTTTCTTT. This codes for CASSVEWENTEAFF.

The V and J genes are TRBV5-1 and TRBJ1-3; D not certain. V was pared by 0 bases and J by 1 base, with 8 bases between. Germline CDR1 and CDR2: SGHRS and YFSETQ. The CDR3 extends over 15 amino acids. In DNA, the CDR3 is TGCGCCAGCAGCTTGGCGGTTAATTCTGGAAACACCATATATTTT. This gives the protein CASSLAVNSGNTIYF.

The rearrangement links TRBV5-1 to TRBJ2-5; D not resolved. Germline V gives CDR1 SGHRS, CDR2 YFSETQ. CDR3 size: 15 residues. Trimming pared 0 bases from V and 1 base from J, leaving 10 bases between. Here the CDR3 reads CASSLASTPQETQYF. The CDR3 region has the DNA TGCGCCAGCAGCTTGGCCTCGACCCCCCAAGAGACCCAGTACTTC.

The chain has TRBV18 and TRBJ2-7, with D possibly matching TRBD2 (5 bases). The V end was cut by 1 base, the J end by 5 bases, with 12 bases between. This CDR3 is built from 14 residues. Germline V CDR1 and CDR2: KGHSH, LQKENI. As DNA, the CDR3 is TGTGCCAGCTCACCACTGACGGGAATCGACGAGCAGTACTTC. Its protein product is CASSPLTGIDEQYF.

This clonotype was recorded a few times. This chain links TRBV7-7 with TRBJ2-1, with a tentative D call TRBD2 (5 bases). Between the trimmed V and J ends, which lost 5 bases and 1 base, there was a span of 12 bases. This CDR3 has 15 residues. Germline assignment: CDR1 SSHAT and CDR2 FNYEAQ (reference sequence). CDR3 amino acids: CASSDGLASYNEQFF. In DNA form, the CDR3 reads TGTGCCAGCAGCGATGGACTGGCATCCTACAATGAGCAGTTCTTC.

The sample holds a few counts of this clonotype. V is TRBV5-1 and J is TRBJ2-3, with TRBD2 matching over 13 bases. In germline, CDR1 is SGHRS, CDR2 YFSETQ. J gave up 6 bases and V 3 bases, and 7 bases lay outside the gene matches. The CDR3 runs to 16 residues. The CDR3 bases are TGCGCCAGCAGCTCCGGGACTAGCGGGATCGGGGATACGCAGTATTTT. Protein product: CASSSGTSGIGDTQYF. Looking up the rest from reference TRBV5-1 and TRBJ2-3 gives the full variable domain: KAGVTQTPRYLIKTRGQQVTLSCSPISGHRSVSWYQQTPGQGLQFLFEYFSETQRNKGNFPGRFSGRQFSNSRSEMNVSTLELGDSALYLCASSSGTSGIGDTQYFGPGTRLTVL.

The chain uses TRBV11-2 and TRBJ2-2; the match to TRBD2 covers 7 bases. The trim removed 4 bases at V and 2 bases at J, leaving 7 bases unmatched. This CDR3 is built from 16 residues. Germline V lookup: CDR1 SGHAT, CDR2 FQNNGV. Written as DNA, the CDR3 is TGTGCCAGCAGCTCCCTTCTAGCGGAAAACACCGGGGAGCTGTTTTTT. The encoded protein is CASSSLLAENTGELFF. The full variable domain, rest sourced from reference TRBV11-2 and TRBJ2-2, is EAGVAQSPRYKIIEKRQSVAFWCNPISGHATLYWYQQILGQGPKLLIQFQNNGVVDDSQLPKDRFSAERLKGVDSTLKIQPAKLEDSAVYLCASSSLLAENTGELFFGEGSRLTVL.

DNA for the CDR3: TGTGCCAGCAGCGCCGGGACTCTCCAGACCCAGTACTTC. Amino acids: CASSAGTLQTQYF. The V gene is TRBV6-1, the J gene TRBJ2-5; the D gene is possibly TRBD2 (6 bases). V was cut by 6 bases and J by 6 bases, with 14 bases left in between. This CDR3 contains 13 residues. Germline V gene sequence: CDR1 MNHNS, CDR2 SASEGT.

This clonotype has a handful of counts. The rearrangement links TRBV5-1 to TRBJ1-1; D not certain. Trimming left V 1 base short and J 0 bases short, with 10 bases between. From germline, CDR1 is SGHRS and CDR2 YFSETQ. The CDR3 is 15 amino acids. The CDR3 spells CASSLSWGMNTEAFF. For the CDR3, the DNA is TGCGCCAGCAGCTTGTCTTGGGGAATGAACACTGAAGCTTTCTTT.

The gene calls are TRBV14 and TRBJ2-7; 7 positions agree with TRBD1. CDR3 length equals 14 residues. The V gene end was trimmed by 6 bases and the J gene end by 2 bases; junction bases not matched to a gene: 7. The germline V gene encodes CDR1 SGHDN and CDR2 FVKESK. The CDR3 reads CASSPDRDTYEQYF. CDR3 nucleotide sequence: TGTGCCAGCAGTCCTGACAGGGACACCTACGAGCAGTACTTC.

This clonotype was seen a handful of times. The V gene is TRBV12-3 or TRBV12-4, the J gene TRBJ2-7; D unresolved. V was trimmed by 8 bases and J by 3 bases, leaving 14 bases between them. This CDR3 contains 13 residues. CDR3: CASRSSGVYEQYF. For the CDR3, the DNA is TGTGCCAGCCGCTCCAGTGGGGTCTACGAGCAGTACTTC.

The genes are TRBV20-1 and TRBJ2-7, with a weak D call TRBD2 (7 bases). Germline V gives CDR1 DFQATT, CDR2 SNEGSKA (reference sequence). CDR3 length: 15 amino acids. V shed 3 bases and J shed 5 bases, with 20 bases lying between them. The CDR3: CSASDPGGARHEQYF. CDR3 sequence (DNA): TGCAGTGCTAGTGACCCTGGGGGGGCTAGGCACGAGCAGTACTTC.

In its sample, this clonotype was seen many times. V and J are TRBV20-1 and TRBJ1-2; D is unclear. Germline V lookup: CDR1 DFQATT, CDR2 SNEGSKA (reference sequence). CDR3 length equals 13 residues. V gave up 3 bases and J gave up 7 bases, with 15 bases separating them. CDR3: CSASSLLVSGYTF. CDR3 in DNA: TGCAGTGCTAGCTCCCTGCTTGTGTCTGGCTACACCTTC.